A single sample gave rise to the 7 T cell receptor beta chains below, sequenced in a study of T cells in Graves' hyperthyroidism and ophthalmopathy. There were TCR beta CDR3 regions amplified from RNA transcripts. First-round RT-PCR of the TCR CDR3 relied on the HTBI primer set. Each CDR3 protein is one row after TCRdb ran MiXCR on the multiplex PCR reads. The sample includes 730,000 or so distinct CDR3 sequences, around a sixth of them seen just once. Sequenced input: blood. These receptor sequences come from a woman between 45 and 60 years old with Graves' hyperthyroidism that later progressed to Graves' ophthalmopathy.

This clonotype was observed a few times. The chain carries TRBV6-1 and TRBJ2-1; 14 nucleotides match TRBD2. The trim removed 5 bases at V and 0 bases at J, leaving 6 bases unmatched. In germline, CDR1 is MNHNS, CDR2 SASEGT. CDR3 length: 18 residues. The CDR3 spells CASSRTSGGQSSYNEQFF. CDR3 DNA sequence: TGTGCCAGCAGTCGGACTAGCGGGGGGCAAAGCTCCTACAATGAGCAGTTCTTC.

This clonotype has a handful of counts. This chain's CDR3 is CSAPGTSNTGELFF. CDR3 DNA: TGCAGTGCGCCCGGGACTTCGAACACCGGGGAGCTGTTTTTT. This chain links TRBV20-1 with TRBJ2-2; the D gene is possibly TRBD2 (6 bases). Germline V CDR1 and CDR2: DFQATT, SNEGSKA (reference sequence). V lost 6 bases to trimming and J lost 0 bases, with 11 bases between them. This CDR3 has 14 amino acids.

This clonotype was observed at least ten times. The chain uses TRBV3-1 and TRBJ2-2; D unclear. V was clipped by 1 base and J by 5 bases, with 8 bases between them. The V gene's germline CDR1 is LGHDT and CDR2 YNNKEL (reference sequence). The CDR3 contains 14 residues. CDR3 amino acids: CASSQVSHTGELFF. The CDR3 DNA follows: TGTGCCAGCAGCCAAGTTTCCCATACCGGGGAGCTGTTTTTT.

This clonotype was seen only a few times. The chain uses TRBV29-1 and TRBJ1-2; TRBD1 matches at 7 bases. Per germline, CDR1 SQVTM and CDR2 ANQGSEA. The ends lost 3 bases at V and 7 bases at J; junction bases unmatched: 14. This CDR3 has 15 residues. The CDR3 loop reads CSVDALQGSEGGYTF. The CDR3, as DNA: TGCAGCGTTGATGCCTTACAGGGGAGCGAGGGTGGCTACACCTTC.

V is TRBV5-1 and J is TRBJ2-1; D possibly corresponds to TRBD2 (6 bases). Trimming pared 4 bases from V and 2 bases from J, leaving 10 bases between. In germline, CDR1 is SGHRS, CDR2 YFSETQ. The CDR3 contains 14 residues. CDR3 region: CASSKGLTYNEQFF. The CDR3 DNA reads as TGCGCCAGCAGCAAGGGACTTACCTACAATGAGCAGTTCTTC.

This chain links TRBV19 with TRBJ2-1, with 12 bases aligning to TRBD2. This CDR3 is 15 amino acids long. Germline V gene lookup returns CDR1 LNHDA and CDR2 SQIVND (reference sequence). The J segment lost 6 bases and the V segment lost 7 bases, leaving 7 bases of the junction unmatched. The CDR3 region has the DNA TGTGCCAGTACCTCAGGACTAGCGGGGACCAATGAGCAGTTCTTC. Its translation is CASTSGLAGTNEQFF.

Comments on this clonotype: Relative to the germline gene, one junction end is altered; a read error may explain this. The CDR3 is CASSQWSRGSTDPQYF. The DNA of the CDR3 is TGCGCCAGCAGCCAATGGTCGAGGGGTTCGACAGATCCGCAGTATTTT. V gene TRBV4-1 combines with J gene TRBJ2-3; either TRBD1 or TRBD2 may supply D (5 bases each). The CDR3 contains 16 residues. Germline-derived CDR1 and CDR2 are MGHRA and YSYEKL.